This TCR beta chain is from a study of T cells expressing NK-cell markers. Study summary: The authors derived TCR beta repertoires from sorted CD3+CD56+NKG2C+, CD3+CD56+NKG2C- and CD3+CD56-NKG2C+ T cells.

cDNA encoding TCR beta was synthesized via 5'RACE template switching incorporating UMIs. Following a re-call of the 5' RACE reads, TCRdb has one entry per CDR3 protein and lacks DNA. Found here are 200,000 to 300,000 distinct CDR3 sequences; the top ten clones hold about 4.2%. Findings and caveats of the study: The contribution of dominant NKG2C+ clonotypes to CD8+ T cells in about six donors was about 1.0-7.0%.

On this clonotype: The antigen is undetermined.

The CDR3 extends over 11 amino acids. Germline V gives CDR1 MNHNY, CDR2 SVGAGI (reference sequence). The TCR was taken from a woman between 18 and 70 years old in good health. The sample taken for sequencing was blood T cells: a sorted CD56 or NKG2C T cell subset, CD4+ or CD8+ T cells, or bulk PBMC T cells (not recorded which). The chain is built from TRBV6-6 and TRBJ1-5. The CDR3 loop reads CASSRDGPQHF.